This entry lists 18 T cell receptor beta chains sequenced from one sample in a study of T cell responses to AZD1222 COVID-19 vaccine. The protocol was immunoSEQ multiplex PCR, while the TCRdb copy is restricted to in-frame clones and leaves out a portion. The repertoire holds fewer than 150,000 clones, with under 90% as singletons. Sequencing was performed on peripheral blood, taken on day 0 of AZD1222 vaccination. The source of these receptors is an adult in good health.

The V and J genes are TRBV30 and TRBJ2-7; D not resolved. The CDR3 covers 10 residues. Looked up from germline, CDR1 is GTSNPN and CDR2 is SVGIG (reference sequence). Trimming stripped 2 bases from V and 5 bases from J, with 4 bases between. The CDR3 DNA follows: TGTGCCTGGAGTCACAACGAGCAGTACTTC. Protein sequence: CAWSHNEQYF. Supplemented by reference TRBV30 and TRBJ2-7, the full variable domain reads SQTIHQWPATLVQPVGSPLSLECTVEGTSNPNLYWYRQAAGRGLQLLFYSVGIGQISSEVPQNLSASRPQDRQFILSSKKLLLSDSGFYLCAWSHNEQYFGPGTRLTVT.

In the case of this clone: Other DNA sequences of this sample code for an identical CDR3. The chain carries TRBV19 and TRBJ1-1, with D maybe TRBD1 (5 bases). Per germline, CDR1 LNHDA and CDR2 SQIVND (reference sequence). CDR3 length: 13 amino acids. The V end was cut by 8 bases, the J end by 4 bases, with 14 bases between. CDR3 sequence (DNA): TGTGCCAGTTCGAGGAGGGGCGTCACTGAAGCTTTCTTT. Its protein is CASSRRGVTEAFF.

The chain employs TRBV6-5 and TRBJ2-7, with D perhaps being TRBD1 or TRBD2 (6 bases each). CDR3 length: 14 residues. The ends were cut back, 7 bases at V and 3 bases at J, with 16 bases in the middle. The germline CDR1 and CDR2 sequences are MNHEY and SVGAGI. The CDR3 DNA reads as TGTGCCAGCAAGCGGGCAGGGGCCCTCTACGAGCAGTACTTC. It encodes CASKRAGALYEQYF.

V gene TRBV5-8 combines with J gene TRBJ1-5; weak D call: TRBD1 (5 bases). The CDR3 extends over 17 amino acids. Trimming removed 4 bases from V and 2 bases from J, with 19 bases in between. Germline V gene data show CDR1 as SGHTS and CDR2 as YDEGEE. As DNA, the CDR3 is TGTGCCAGCAGCCAAGGGACGACCAGGGATGGCAATCAGCCCCAGCATTTT. Its protein product is CASSQGTTRDGNQPQHF.

The V call is TRBV5-8, the J call TRBJ2-5, with D possibly being TRBD1 (6 bases). Germline CDR1 is SGHTS and CDR2 is YDEGEE. This CDR3 has 16 residues. V shed 2 bases and J shed 5 bases, with 19 bases lying between them. CDR3 sequence: CASSFDRDTGLETQYF. The CDR3 bases are TGTGCCAGCAGCTTTGACCGGGACACCGGGTTGGAGACCCAGTACTTC.

At least ten counts were recorded for this clone. This chain joins TRBV3-1 (or the pseudogene TRBV3-2) and TRBJ2-7; D gene ambiguous. The V gene lost 2 bases and the J gene lost 4 bases, with 0 bases spanning the gap. The CDR3 covers 10 residues. Germline V lookup: CDR1 LGHDT, CDR2 YNNKEL (reference sequence). As DNA, the CDR3 is TGTGCCAGCAGCCAATACGAGCAGTACTTC. It translates to CASSQYEQYF.

The V call is TRBV5-1, the J call TRBJ1-3; the D is unclear. The CDR3 is made up of 14 amino acids. CDR1 SGHRS and CDR2 YFSETQ come from the germline V gene. The V and J ends lost 0 bases and 9 bases respectively, with 13 bases between them. CDR3 amino acids: CASSLGSVLGTIYF. CDR3 nucleotide sequence: TGCGCCAGCAGCTTGGGGAGCGTCCTTGGCACCATATATTTT.

This chain uses TRBV21-1 with TRBJ2-1; the D call TRBD2 from the table was never checked on the DNA. TRBV21-1 corresponds to a pseudogene. The CDR3 length is 16 residues. The CDR3 is CASSKVGGQTYNEQFF. For the CDR3, the DNA is TGTGCCAGCAGCAAAGTGGGCGGGCAAACCTACAATGAGCAGTTCTTC.

This chain uses TRBV2 with TRBJ2-7; 9 bases align to TRBD1. The CDR3 length is 14 residues. Trimming took 5 bases from V and 3 from J; bases not matched to a gene: 5. Germline-derived CDR1 and CDR2 are SNHLY and FYNNEI. In nucleotides, the CDR3 is TGTGCCAGCAGTACCGGGACAGGGTTCTACGAGCAGTACTTC. Its translation is CASSTGTGFYEQYF.

The gene calls are TRBV9 and TRBJ1-1, with D possibly TRBD1 on 6 matching bases. Germline V gene lookup returns CDR1 SGDLS and CDR2 YYNGEE. V dropped 2 bases and J dropped 2 bases, with 16 bases sitting between them. The CDR3 runs to 16 residues. The CDR3 region has the DNA TGTGCCAGCAGCGTTCACCGGGACACCCCTAACACTGAAGCTTTCTTT. Translating it yields CASSVHRDTPNTEAFF.

The chain has TRBV6-5 and TRBJ1-5; D remains unclear. Germline values: CDR1 MNHEY, CDR2 SVGAGI. The CDR3 runs to 15 residues. V was cut by 3 bases and J by 7 bases, with 16 bases left in between. For the CDR3, the DNA is TGTGCCAGCAGTTATGGTGGGGTCCTAGGACAGCCCCAGCATTTT. Translation: CASSYGGVLGQPQHF.

This rearrangement joins TRBV11-2 to TRBJ2-1; 8 bases line up with TRBD1. The CDR3 runs 14 residues. The V segment lost 5 bases and the J segment 6 bases; nucleotides outside the gene matches: 6. The germline gives CDR1 SGHAT, CDR2 FQNNGV. This CDR3 is CASSPPDRGNEQFF. The CDR3 DNA reads as TGTGCCAGCAGCCCCCCAGACAGGGGCAATGAGCAGTTCTTC.

V and J are TRBV6-1 and TRBJ1-1, with 7 bases matching TRBD1. V was pared by 2 bases and J by 7 bases, with 4 bases of the junction left unmatched. Germline assignment: CDR1 MNHNS and CDR2 SASEGT. This CDR3 has 13 amino acids. The CDR3 DNA follows: TGTGCCAGCAGTGAAAGGGGGCGGATTGAAGCTTTCTTT. Amino acids: CASSERGRIEAFF.

This chain links TRBV27 with TRBJ2-6; no definite D call. CDR1 is MNHEY, CDR2 SMNVEV, per germline (reference sequence). V dropped 2 bases and J dropped 0 bases, with 14 bases sitting between them. The CDR3 has 18 residues. CDR3 nucleotide sequence: TGTGCCAGCAGTTTAGAAGGGAAAGAAAGCTCTGGGGCCAACGTCCTGACTTTC. Protein sequence: CASSLEGKESSGANVLTF. The full variable domain, its missing parts supplied by reference TRBV27 and TRBJ2-6, is EAQVTQNPRYLITVTGKKLTVTCSQNMNHEYMSWYRQDPGLGLRQIYYSMNVEVTDKGDVPEGYKVSRKEKRNFPLILESPSPNQTSLYFCASSLEGKESSGANVLTFGAGSRLTVL.

The CDR3 sequence is CSSRLAGETQYF. CDR3 coding DNA: TGCAGCTCTCGACTAGCGGGAGAGACCCAGTACTTC. The rearrangement joins TRBV29-1 to TRBJ2-5, with TRBD2 identical over 10 bases. Losses at the gene ends were 8 bases for V and 4 bases for J; bases not matched to a gene: 4. Germline CDR1 reads SQVTM; CDR2 reads ANQGSEA. The CDR3 runs 12 residues. Filled out from reference TRBV29-1 and TRBJ2-5, the complete variable domain reads SAVISQKPSRDICQRGTSLTIQCQVDSQVTMMFWYRQQPGQSLTLIATANQGSEATYESGFVIDKFPISRPNLTFSTLTVSNMSPEDSSIYLCSSRLAGETQYFGPGTRLLVL.

This chain joins TRBV6-5 and TRBJ1-2; 7 positions agree with TRBD1. Per germline, CDR1 MNHEY and CDR2 SVGAGI. CDR3 length: 13 amino acids. V was pared by 8 bases and J by 5 bases, with 8 bases of the junction left unmatched. The CDR3 region has the DNA TGTGCCAGCGAGCCGGGACAGATATATGGCTACACCTTC. Amino acids: CASEPGQIYGYTF.

V gene TRBV5-4 combines with J gene TRBJ2-7; TRBD1 matches 9 bases. The CDR3 is made up of 15 amino acids. CDR1 and CDR2 from the germline V gene are SGHNT and YYREEE (reference sequence). The V segment lost 4 bases and the J segment 7 bases; nucleotides outside the gene matches: 12. CDR3 amino acids: CASSTAGTGSREQYF. The CDR3 coding sequence is TGTGCCAGCAGCACGGCCGGGACAGGGAGCCGGGAGCAGTACTTC.

The rearrangement uses TRBV9 and TRBJ1-2; D gene unclear. The length of the CDR3 is 14 residues. Germline values: CDR1 SGDLS, CDR2 YYNGEE. V was cut by 4 bases and J by 0 bases, with 10 bases left in between. This CDR3 is CASSTGLANYGYTF. The CDR3 DNA is TGTGCCAGCAGCACCGGACTGGCTAACTATGGCTACACCTTC.